Detailed here is one TCR beta chain. Its antigen is not identified. This sample was taken from a study of cytomegalovirus exposure and HLA in healthy donors. Separate from the approximately 700-subject first cohort was the approximately 120-subject validation cohort, to which the donors belonged. Regarding the study as a whole: Testing in vitro showed a few CMV-associated chains specific for CMV antigens.

TCRdb's table, derived via immunoSEQ multiplex PCR, lists solely in-frame clones and lacks some. The sample has about 64,000 clones, roughly 89% seen once. The CDR3 spans 15 residues. V was clipped by 2 bases and J by 4 bases; unmatched bases: 5. Germline CDR1 is SGHTA and CDR2 is FQGTGA. The specimen sequenced was PBMCs. The clonotype originates from a woman between 18 and 30 years old in good health and CMV-seronegative. V and J are TRBV7-3 and TRBJ2-3; 8 positions match TRBD2. Here the CDR3 DNA reads TGTGCCAGCAGCTTAGTGGCGGGAGGCCCAGATACGCAGTATTTT. Protein product: CASSLVAGGPDTQYF.